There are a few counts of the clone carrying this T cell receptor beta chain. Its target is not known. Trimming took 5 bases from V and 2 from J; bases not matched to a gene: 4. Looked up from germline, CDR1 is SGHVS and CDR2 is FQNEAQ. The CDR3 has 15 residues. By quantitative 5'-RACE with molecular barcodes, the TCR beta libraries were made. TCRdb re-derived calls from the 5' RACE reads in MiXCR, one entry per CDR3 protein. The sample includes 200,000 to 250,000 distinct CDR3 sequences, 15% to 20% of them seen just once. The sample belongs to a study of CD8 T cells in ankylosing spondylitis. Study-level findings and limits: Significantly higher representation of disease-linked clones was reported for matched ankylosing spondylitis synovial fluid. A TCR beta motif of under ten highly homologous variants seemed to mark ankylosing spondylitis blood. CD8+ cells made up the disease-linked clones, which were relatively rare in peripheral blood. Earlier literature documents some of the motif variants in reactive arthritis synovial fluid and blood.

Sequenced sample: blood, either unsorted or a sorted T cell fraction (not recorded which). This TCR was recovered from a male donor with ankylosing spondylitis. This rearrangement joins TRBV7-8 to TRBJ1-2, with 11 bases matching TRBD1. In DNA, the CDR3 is TGTGCCAGCAGCGACGGGACAGGGGGGAACTATGGCTACACCTTC. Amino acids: CASSDGTGGNYGYTF. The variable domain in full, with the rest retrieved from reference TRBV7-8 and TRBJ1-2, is GAGVSQSPRYKVAKRGQDVALRCDPISGHVSLFWYQQALGQGPEFLTYFQNEAQLDKSGLPSDRFFAERPEGSVSTLKIQRTQQEDSAVYLCASSDGTGGNYGYTFGSGTRLTVV.